This T cell receptor beta chain was sequenced in a study of blood T cell repertoires in COVID-19. Cohort allocation depended upon clinical history that participants reported. In the original processing: Estimates of nucleated cell counts were drawn from the amplification of reference gene primers. TCRdb's table, derived via immunoSEQ multiplex PCR, lists solely in-frame clones and lacks some. V, J and clone size are taken as reported in that table, and D and trimming were inferred from the DNA itself. The sample contains 150,000 to 200,000 clones, approximately 80% of which appear only once. Looked up from germline, CDR1 is SGHRS and CDR2 is YFSETQ. V dropped 2 bases and J dropped 2; count of bases not matched to a gene: 8. The CDR3 sequence is 17 residues long.

The chain employs TRBV5-1 and TRBJ2-3; TRBD2 matches 10 bases. The TCR comes from a man aged 50-60 years who had recovered from COVID-19. Sequences were obtained from PBMCs or T cells enriched from blood (not recorded which). For the CDR3, the DNA is TGCGCCAGCAGCTTAGGTAGCGGGGGGTCAGACACAGATACGCAGTATTTT. Translated, it gives CASSLGSGGSDTDTQYF. Full variable domain (rest looked up from reference TRBV5-1 and TRBJ2-3): KAGVTQTPRYLIKTRGQQVTLSCSPISGHRSVSWYQQTPGQGLQFLFEYFSETQRNKGNFPGRFSGRQFSNSRSEMNVSTLELGDSALYLCASSLGSGGSDTDTQYFGPGTRLTVL.